A selection of T cell receptor beta chains follows, all from one sample in a study of CXCR3-negative and CXCR3-positive naive CD8 T cells. TCRdb reanalyzed the 5' RACE reads and collapses them to one entry per CDR3 protein, without DNA. The ten top clones account for 1.1%, within a sample of several thousand distinct CDR3 sequences. Source material: naive CXCR3- CD8+ T cells from blood. The receptors stem from a human donor in good health. Some clones in this sample may be carry-over from other donors' samples. Each CDR3 is given with its conserved first and last residue. Fields, in order: V gene, J gene, clone size, CDR3 protein. Clone sizes are given selectively: once, few, many, or a class where the clone is expanded.

TRBV7-3,TRBJ2-3,medium-sized,CASSFVVPDTQYF
TRBV4-1,TRBJ2-7,.,CASSQSPGLDRYEQYF
TRBV5-6,TRBJ2-5,medium-sized,CASSEPGQGLGETQYF
TRBV28,TRBJ2-3,.,CASSPIGNRPNTQYF
TRBV9,TRBJ2-1,.,CASSPGLAGGPVNEQFF
TRBV28,TRBJ2-5,.,CASSLGTGGDNRETQYF
TRBV6-5,TRBJ1-2,medium-sized,CASSYSSFGETEDRGYTF
TRBV6-6,TRBJ2-7,medium-sized,CASSYTVAESSYEQYF
TRBV29-1,TRBJ2-1,.,CSVVQLASSYNEQFF
TRBV20-1,TRBJ2-1,medium-sized,CSARVGLAGKITYNEQFF
TRBV10-3,TRBJ2-3,medium-sized,CAISGESARTDTQYF
TRBV14,TRBJ2-1,.,CASSQDGRENGYNEQFF
TRBV4-2,TRBJ1-6,.,CASSQASGAVATSPLHF
TRBV19,TRBJ2-1,.,CASSTPDPGKGGVEQFF
TRBV11-2,TRBJ1-1,.,CASSLFTLTGAFF
TRBV7-7,TRBJ2-7,.,CASSPGTGTAYEQYF
TRBV7-8,TRBJ2-2,medium-sized,CASSLVAGHPTGELFF
TRBV29-1,TRBJ2-5,.,CSVTSPWGGGEETQYF
TRBV6-5,TRBJ2-1,.,CASSYRSDILNNEQFF
TRBV6-6,TRBJ2-3,.,CASSRVSQGTVGQYF
TRBV29-1,TRBJ2-2,.,CSAITGNTGELFF
TRBV6-5,TRBJ1-6,.,CASSLPGSPLHF
TRBV29-1,TRBJ2-1,medium-sized,CSVRLADNNEQFF